This passage covers 17 T cell receptor beta chains from one sample sequenced in a study of T cells after posttransplantation cyclophosphamide. TCRdb's table, derived via immunoSEQ multiplex PCR, lists solely in-frame clones and lacks some. The counts give tens of thousands of clones, none of them seen only once; about 2.9% is held by the top ten. Material: PBMCs. The origin of the receptors is a woman between 55 and 75 years old in good health, CMV-negative, and a related stem cell transplant donor.

The chain employs TRBV7-3 and TRBJ2-2, with a tentative D call TRBD1 (6 bases). Germline loops: CDR1 SGHTA, CDR2 FQGTGA. This CDR3 contains 15 residues. Trimming removed 6 bases from V and 5 bases from J, with 16 bases in between. In DNA form, the CDR3 reads TGTGCCAGCAGTCCTACCTACAGGGAAACCGGGGAGCTGTTTTTT. Its translation: CASSPTYRETGELFF.

This clone has a count of ten or more. The chain carries TRBV30 and TRBJ1-1, with D perhaps TRBD1 (5 bases). CDR3 size: 14 residues. In germline, CDR1 is GTSNPN, CDR2 SVGIG (reference sequence). V lost 0 bases and J lost 3, with 11 bases in between. CDR3 DNA sequence: TGTGCCTGGAGTGTACGGGGGAGGTACACTGAAGCTTTCTTT. Translation: CAWSVRGRYTEAFF. The whole variable domain, remainder taken from reference TRBV30 and TRBJ1-1, is SQTIHQWPATLVQPVGSPLSLECTVEGTSNPNLYWYRQAAGRGLQLLFYSVGIGQISSEVPQNLSASRPQDRQFILSSKKLLLSDSGFYLCAWSVRGRYTEAFFGQGTRLTVV.

Many counts were recorded for this clone. This chain uses TRBV4-3 with TRBJ1-3; D call uncertain. The CDR3 spans 14 residues. V lost 0 bases and J lost 4, with 7 bases in between. Germline assignment: CDR1 LGHNA and CDR2 YSLEER. The CDR3 loop is CASSQDQEGNTIYF. The CDR3 DNA reads as TGCGCCAGCAGCCAAGATCAGGAGGGAAACACCATATATTTT.

This clone appeared many times. The chain carries TRBV4-2 and TRBJ1-4; possible D gene TRBD1, 6 bases. Germline-derived CDR1 and CDR2 are LGHNA and YNFKEQ. Trimming removed 0 bases at V and 8 bases at J, with 10 bases between. The CDR3 consists of 14 residues. In DNA, the CDR3 is TGTGCCAGCAGCCAAGATCCGGGACAAGAAAAACTGTTTTTT. Residues: CASSQDPGQEKLFF.

This chain uses TRBV5-5 with TRBJ2-2; 7 bases align to TRBD2. The V gene end was trimmed by 2 bases and the J gene end by 1 base; junction bases not matched to a gene: 2. There are 15 residues in the CDR3. The germline CDR1 and CDR2 sequences are SGHKS and YYEKEE (reference sequence). The CDR3 sequence: CASSFGGGNTGELFF. In DNA, the CDR3 is TGTGCCAGCAGCTTCGGCGGGGGGAACACCGGGGAGCTGTTTTTT.

This clone appeared many times. This chain links TRBV5-1 with TRBJ2-2, with D possibly matching TRBD1 (5 bases). Germline CDR1 reads SGHRS; CDR2 reads YFSETQ. Trimming pared 4 bases from V and 1 base from J, leaving 14 bases between. The CDR3 is made up of 16 amino acids. CDR3 sequence reads: CASSHSQDLNTGELFF. The CDR3 region has the DNA TGCGCCAGCAGCCATTCACAGGACCTGAACACCGGGGAGCTGTTTTTT.

This clone has at least ten counts. The genes are TRBV6-6 and TRBJ2-3; D is ambiguous. Per germline, CDR1 MNHNY and CDR2 SVGAGI (reference sequence). The CDR3 totals 12 residues. V dropped 2 bases and J dropped 6 bases, with 6 bases sitting between them. CDR3 region: CASSYPMDTQYF. The CDR3 region has the DNA TGTGCCAGCAGTTACCCAATGGATACGCAGTATTTT.

This clone was counted ten times or more. The V and J genes are TRBV9 and TRBJ1-3; 7 bases are shared with TRBD1. Germline V CDR1 and CDR2: SGDLS, YYNGEE. The V and J ends lost 3 bases and 0 bases, in that order; junction bases with no gene match: 9. The CDR3 extends over 17 amino acids. CDR3 in DNA: TGTGCCAGCAGCGGTTCCGGGACAGTTCGCTCTGGAAACACCATATATTTT. The encoded protein is CASSGSGTVRSGNTIYF.

This chain links TRBV30 with TRBJ2-7, with D unclear. Deletions cut 2 bases from V and 1 base from J, with 18 bases between. This CDR3 has 16 residues. CDR1 GTSNPN and CDR2 SVGIG come from the germline V gene (reference sequence). CDR3 bases: TGTGCCTGGAGTACAAGAAAGGGCTATGAGTCCTACGAGCAGTACTTC. Its protein is CAWSTRKGYESYEQYF.

This clone was recorded many times. The rearrangement joins TRBV16 to TRBJ2-1; TRBD1 or TRBD2 may be the D gene (5 bases each). Germline CDR1 reads KGHSY; CDR2 reads FQNENV. The V gene lost 0 bases and the J gene lost 12 bases, with 9 bases spanning the gap. This CDR3 is built from 12 residues. The DNA of the CDR3 is TGTGCCAGCAGCCAATCAGGGGAGCGGCAGTTCTTC. Translating it yields CASSQSGERQFF. The full variable domain, in which reference TRBV16 and TRBJ2-1 provide the parts outside the CDR3, is GEEVAQTPKHLVRGEGQKAKLYCAPIKGHSYVFWYQQVLKNEFKFLISFQNENVFDETGMPKERFSAKCLPNSPCSLEIQATKLEDSAVYFCASSQSGERQFFGPGTRLTVL.

In this sample, this clone turned up many times. The CDR3 here is CASTRAGDTQYF. CDR3 coding DNA: TGTGCCAGTACACGCGCCGGGGATACGCAGTATTTT. The rearrangement uses TRBV19 and TRBJ2-3; no reliable D call. The length of the CDR3 is 12 residues. Germline V lookup: CDR1 LNHDA, CDR2 SQIVND (reference sequence). Trimming removed 7 bases at V and 6 bases at J, with 11 bases between.

This clone was counted many times. CDR3 DNA: TGTGCCAGCAGTTTGGGACAGGGGGTGGATGGCTACACCTTC. It codes for CASSLGQGVDGYTF. V gene TRBV12-3 or TRBV12-4 combines with J gene TRBJ1-2; 11 positions agree with TRBD1. Trimming took 3 bases from V and 6 from J; bases not matched to a gene: 3. This CDR3 has 14 amino acids.

This clone was detected ten times or more. The chain carries TRBV7-3 and TRBJ2-1, with unresolved D. Per the germline V gene, CDR1 is SGHTA and CDR2 is FQGTGA. Between the trimmed V and J ends, which lost 5 bases and 5 bases, there was a span of 16 bases. The CDR3 length is 15 residues. CDR3 sequence reads: CASSASSTRHNEQFF. CDR3 DNA sequence: TGTGCCAGCAGCGCTTCTTCCACGAGGCACAATGAGCAGTTCTTC.

At least ten counts were recorded for this clone. The V gene is TRBV19, the J gene TRBJ1-4, with D maybe TRBD1 (6 bases). V was pared by 5 bases and J by 0 bases, with 13 bases between. Looked up from germline, CDR1 is LNHDA and CDR2 is SQIVND (reference sequence). The CDR3 has 16 amino acids. CDR3 region: CASSPGQRSTNEKLFF. For the CDR3, the DNA is TGTGCCAGTAGTCCCGGACAGCGGTCAACTAATGAAAAACTGTTTTTT.

This clone was counted only a few times. The chain employs TRBV4-3 and TRBJ2-3; 8 nucleotides agree with TRBD2. Germline trimming cut 4 bases from V and 1 base from J; bases unmatched to any gene: 1. The CDR3 runs 14 residues. From germline, CDR1 is LGHNA and CDR2 YSLEER. In nucleotides, the CDR3 is TGCGCCAGCAGCCCGGGAGGGGGCACAGATACGCAGTATTTT. Amino acids: CASSPGGGTDTQYF.

This clone was seen many times. The genes are TRBV29-1 and TRBJ2-1, with 7 bases matching TRBD2. The trim removed 5 bases at V and 4 bases at J, leaving 8 bases unmatched. The CDR3 extends over 14 amino acids. Germline V gene sequence: CDR1 SQVTM, CDR2 ANQGSEA. CDR3 nucleotides: TGCAGCGTTATCTTGGCTAGCGGATACAATGAGCAGTTCTTC. This codes for CSVILASGYNEQFF.

This clone was seen ten or more times. J is TRBJ1-1 and V is TRBV11-2; the D gene is possibly TRBD1 (5 bases). Germline lookup yields CDR1 SGHAT and CDR2 FQNNGV. V gave up 0 bases and J gave up 5 bases, with 10 bases separating them. The CDR3 is 14 residues long. CDR3 nucleotide sequence: TGTGCCAGCAGCTTAGACTCAGGGAATACTGAAGCTTTCTTT. Translation gives CASSLDSGNTEAFF.